This TCR beta chain derives from a study of cytomegalovirus exposure and HLA in healthy donors. Points from the study as a whole: Among immune exposure information, only CMV serostatus was available. Common viral pathogens seemed to be connected with several of the most significant clusters, according to a later analysis.

The CDR3 totals 15 residues. In germline, CDR1 is SGHRS, CDR2 YFSETQ. With 4 bases clipped from V and 6 bases from J, the junction kept 9 bases outside the gene matches. On this clone: Its antigen is unknown.

The PCR employed 60 Vbeta primers together with 13 Jbeta primers. Produced via immunoSEQ multiplex PCR; TCRdb's table is partial and in-frame only. There are 150,000 to 180,000 clones in the sample; over 65% occur only once, and roughly 2% lies in the top ten. The chain uses TRBV5-1 and TRBJ1-1, with TRBD1 matching over 10 bases. This receptor was identified in a man aged 25 to 40 in good health and CMV-seronegative. What was sequenced was PBMCs. The CDR3 DNA is TGCGCCAGCAGCGCGACAGGGGGCGGAGGTTCTGAAGCTTTCTTT. It translates to CASSATGGGGSEAFF. The variable domain in full, with the rest retrieved from reference TRBV5-1 and TRBJ1-1, is KAGVTQTPRYLIKTRGQQVTLSCSPISGHRSVSWYQQTPGQGLQFLFEYFSETQRNKGNFPGRFSGRQFSNSRSEMNVSTLELGDSALYLCASSATGGGGSEAFFGQGTRLTVV.